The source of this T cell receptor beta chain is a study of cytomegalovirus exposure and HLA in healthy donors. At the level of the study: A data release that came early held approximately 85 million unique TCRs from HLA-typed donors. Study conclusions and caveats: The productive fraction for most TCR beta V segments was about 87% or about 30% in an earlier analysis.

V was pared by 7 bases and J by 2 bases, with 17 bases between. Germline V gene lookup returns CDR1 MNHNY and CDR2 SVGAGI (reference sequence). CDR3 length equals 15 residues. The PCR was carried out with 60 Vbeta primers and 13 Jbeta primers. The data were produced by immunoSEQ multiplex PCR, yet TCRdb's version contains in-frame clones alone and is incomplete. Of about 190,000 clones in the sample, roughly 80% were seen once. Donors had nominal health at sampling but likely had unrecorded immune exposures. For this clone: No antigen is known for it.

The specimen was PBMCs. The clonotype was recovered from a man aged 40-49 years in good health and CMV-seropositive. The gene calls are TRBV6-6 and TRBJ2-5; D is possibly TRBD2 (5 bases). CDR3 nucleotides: TGTGCCAGCACCATCCGGGTCGGGGATCAAGAGACCCAGTACTTC. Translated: CASTIRVGDQETQYF.